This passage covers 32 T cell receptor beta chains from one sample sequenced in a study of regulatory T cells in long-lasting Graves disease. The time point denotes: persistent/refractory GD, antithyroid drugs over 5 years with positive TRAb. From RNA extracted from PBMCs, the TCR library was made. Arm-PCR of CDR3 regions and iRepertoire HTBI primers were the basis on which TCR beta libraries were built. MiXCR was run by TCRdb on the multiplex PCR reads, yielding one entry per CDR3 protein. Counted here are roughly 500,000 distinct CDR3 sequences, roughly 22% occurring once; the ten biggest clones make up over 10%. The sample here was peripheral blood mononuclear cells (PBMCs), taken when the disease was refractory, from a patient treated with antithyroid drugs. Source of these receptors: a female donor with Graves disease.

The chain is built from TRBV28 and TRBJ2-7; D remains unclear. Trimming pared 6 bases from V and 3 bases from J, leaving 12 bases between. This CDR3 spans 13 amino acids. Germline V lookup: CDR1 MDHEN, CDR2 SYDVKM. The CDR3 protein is CASSTNVNYEQYF. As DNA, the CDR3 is TGTGCCAGCAGCACCAATGTCAACTACGAGCAGTACTTC.

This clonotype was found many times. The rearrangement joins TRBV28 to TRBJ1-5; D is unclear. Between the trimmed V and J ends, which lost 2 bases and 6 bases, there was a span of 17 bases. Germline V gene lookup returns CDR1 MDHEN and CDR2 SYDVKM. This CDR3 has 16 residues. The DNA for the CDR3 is TGTGCCAGCAGTTTAAGTTTGGTCGGGGAGGTTCAGCCCCAGCATTTT. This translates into CASSLSLVGEVQPQHF.

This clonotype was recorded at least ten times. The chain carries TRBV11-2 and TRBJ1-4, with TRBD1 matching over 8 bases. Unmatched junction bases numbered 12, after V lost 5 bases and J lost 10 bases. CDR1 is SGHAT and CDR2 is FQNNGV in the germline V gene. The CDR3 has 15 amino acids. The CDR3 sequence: CASSRTGTGRGKLFF. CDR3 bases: TGTGCCAGCAGCCGAACCGGGACAGGCCGTGGAAAACTGTTTTTT.

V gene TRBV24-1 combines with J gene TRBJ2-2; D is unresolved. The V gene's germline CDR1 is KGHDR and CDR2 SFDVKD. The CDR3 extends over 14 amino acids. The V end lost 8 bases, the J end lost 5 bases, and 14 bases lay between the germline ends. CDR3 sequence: CATKRGDRTGELFF. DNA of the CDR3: TGTGCCACCAAGAGAGGCGATCGGACCGGGGAGCTGTTTTTT.

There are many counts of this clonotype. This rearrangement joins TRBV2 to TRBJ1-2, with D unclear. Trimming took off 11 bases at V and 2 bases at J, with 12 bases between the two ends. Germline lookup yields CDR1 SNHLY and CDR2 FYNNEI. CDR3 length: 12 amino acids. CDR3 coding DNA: TGTGCCGGTGACAATCGCAACTATGGCTACACCTTC. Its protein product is CAGDNRNYGYTF.

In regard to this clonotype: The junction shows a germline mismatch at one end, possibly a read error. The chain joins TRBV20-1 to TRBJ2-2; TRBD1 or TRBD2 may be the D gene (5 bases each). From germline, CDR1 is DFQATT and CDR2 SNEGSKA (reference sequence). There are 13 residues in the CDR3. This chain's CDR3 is CSARATTSGGLFF. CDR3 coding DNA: TGCAGTGCTAGAGCGACGACGTCTGGGGGGCTGTTTTTT.

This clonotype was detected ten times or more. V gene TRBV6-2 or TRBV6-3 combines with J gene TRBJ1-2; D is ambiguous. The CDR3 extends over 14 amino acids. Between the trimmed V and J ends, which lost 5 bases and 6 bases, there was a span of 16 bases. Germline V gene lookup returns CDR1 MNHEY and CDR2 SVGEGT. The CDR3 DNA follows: TGTGCCAGCAGTGAATTGGGCACATCCCATGGCTACACCTTC. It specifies CASSELGTSHGYTF.

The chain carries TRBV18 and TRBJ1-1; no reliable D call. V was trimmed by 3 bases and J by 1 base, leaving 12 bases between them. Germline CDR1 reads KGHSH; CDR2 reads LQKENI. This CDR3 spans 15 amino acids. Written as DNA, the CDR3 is TGTGCCAGCTCACCCTTCTCGGGAAGGAACACTGAAGCTTTCTTT. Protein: CASSPFSGRNTEAFF.

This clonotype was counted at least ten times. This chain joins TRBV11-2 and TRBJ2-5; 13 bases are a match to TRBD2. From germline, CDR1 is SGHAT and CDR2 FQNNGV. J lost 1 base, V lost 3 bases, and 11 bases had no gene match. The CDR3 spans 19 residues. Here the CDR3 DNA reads TGTGCCAGCAGCTTGGGTAATACGGGACTAGCGGGGATCCAAGAGACCCAGTACTTC. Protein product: CASSLGNTGLAGIQETQYF.

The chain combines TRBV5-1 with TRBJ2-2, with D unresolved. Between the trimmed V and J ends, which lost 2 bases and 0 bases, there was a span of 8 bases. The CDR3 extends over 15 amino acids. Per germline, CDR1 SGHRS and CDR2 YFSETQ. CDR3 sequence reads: CASSLGQSNTGELFF. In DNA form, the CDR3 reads TGCGCCAGCAGCTTAGGGCAGTCGAACACCGGGGAGCTGTTTTTT.

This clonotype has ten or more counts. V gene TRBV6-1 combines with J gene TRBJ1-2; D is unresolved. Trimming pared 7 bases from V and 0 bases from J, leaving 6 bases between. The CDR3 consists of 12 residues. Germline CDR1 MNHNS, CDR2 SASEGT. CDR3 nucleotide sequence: TGTGCCAGCACGGATGCTAACTATGGCTACACCTTC. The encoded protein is CASTDANYGYTF.

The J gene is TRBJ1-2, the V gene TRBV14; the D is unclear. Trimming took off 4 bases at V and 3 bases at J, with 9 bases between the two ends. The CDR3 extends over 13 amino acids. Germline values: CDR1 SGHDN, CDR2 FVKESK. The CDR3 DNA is TGTGCCAGCAGCCCGGGCCTATACTATGGCTACACCTTC. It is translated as CASSPGLYYGYTF.

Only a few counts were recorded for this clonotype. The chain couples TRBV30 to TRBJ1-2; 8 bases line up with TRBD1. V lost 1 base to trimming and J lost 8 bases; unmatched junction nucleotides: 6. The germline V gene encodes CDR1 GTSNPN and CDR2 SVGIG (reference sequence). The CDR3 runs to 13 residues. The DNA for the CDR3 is TGTGCCTGGAGTGGCCAGGGGGCTCGCGGCTACACCTTC. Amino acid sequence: CAWSGQGARGYTF.

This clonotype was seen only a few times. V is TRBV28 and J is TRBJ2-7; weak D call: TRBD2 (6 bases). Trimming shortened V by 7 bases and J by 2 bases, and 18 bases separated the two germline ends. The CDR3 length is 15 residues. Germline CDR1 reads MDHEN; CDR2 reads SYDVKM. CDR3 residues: CASTPRGSPTYEQYF. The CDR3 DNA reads TGTGCCAGCACCCCCCGGGGGTCGCCGACCTACGAGCAGTACTTC.

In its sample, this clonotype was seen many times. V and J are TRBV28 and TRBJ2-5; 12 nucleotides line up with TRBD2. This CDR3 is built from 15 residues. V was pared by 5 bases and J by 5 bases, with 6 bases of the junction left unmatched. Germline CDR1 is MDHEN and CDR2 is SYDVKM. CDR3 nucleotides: TGTGCCAGCAGTCCTCTAGCGGGGGGGCGTGAGACCCAGTACTTC. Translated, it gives CASSPLAGGRETQYF.

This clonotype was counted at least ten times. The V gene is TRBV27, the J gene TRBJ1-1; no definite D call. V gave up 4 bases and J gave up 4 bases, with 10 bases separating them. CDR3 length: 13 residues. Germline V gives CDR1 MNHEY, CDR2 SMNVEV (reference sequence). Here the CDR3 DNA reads TGTGCCAGCAGTTCTCTATATTCCACTGAAGCTTTCTTT. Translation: CASSSLYSTEAFF.

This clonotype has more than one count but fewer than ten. The CDR3 loop reads CSAPRQGFSEQYF. As DNA, the CDR3 is TGCAGTGCTCCCCGACAGGGTTTCTCCGAGCAGTACTTC. The V and J genes are TRBV20-1 and TRBJ2-7; 7 positions agree with TRBD1. J was trimmed by 6 bases and V by 5 bases; bases with no gene match: 10. The CDR3 covers 13 residues. Germline lookup yields CDR1 DFQATT and CDR2 SNEGSKA (reference sequence).

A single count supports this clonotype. In DNA form, the CDR3 reads TGTGCCTGGAGTGTAGAGGCGGCAGGGGGTGGCTACACCTTC. Its protein product is CAWSVEAAGGGYTF. The chain carries TRBV30 and TRBJ1-2; the match to TRBD1 covers 7 bases. Germline CDR1 reads GTSNPN; CDR2 reads SVGIG (reference sequence). The length of the CDR3 is 14 residues. After removal of 0 bases from V and 7 bases from J, the junction contained 8 bases not matched to a gene.

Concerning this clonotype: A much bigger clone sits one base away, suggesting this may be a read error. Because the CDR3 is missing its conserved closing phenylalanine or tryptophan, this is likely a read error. The CDR3 reads CASSYSGGLGETQYL. The CDR3 DNA is TGTGCCAGCAGTTACTCGGGGGGGCTTGGAGAGACCCAGTACCTC. The rearrangement joins TRBV12-3 or TRBV12-4 to TRBJ2-5, with 8 bases fitting TRBD2. The CDR3 spans 15 residues. J was trimmed by 4 bases and V by 4 bases; bases with no gene match: 8.

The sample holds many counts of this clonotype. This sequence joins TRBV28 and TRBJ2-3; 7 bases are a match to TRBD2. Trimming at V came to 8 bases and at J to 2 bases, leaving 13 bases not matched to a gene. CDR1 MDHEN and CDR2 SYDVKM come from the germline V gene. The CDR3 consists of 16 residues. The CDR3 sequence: CASPNKERGNTDTQYF. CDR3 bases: TGTGCCAGCCCAAATAAGGAGCGGGGCAACACAGATACGCAGTATTTT. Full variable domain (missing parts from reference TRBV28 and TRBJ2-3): DVKVTQSSRYLVKRTGEKVFLECVQDMDHENMFWYRQDPGLGLRLIYFSYDVKMKEKGDIPEGYSVSREKKERFSLILESASTNQTSMYLCASPNKERGNTDTQYFGPGTRLTVL.

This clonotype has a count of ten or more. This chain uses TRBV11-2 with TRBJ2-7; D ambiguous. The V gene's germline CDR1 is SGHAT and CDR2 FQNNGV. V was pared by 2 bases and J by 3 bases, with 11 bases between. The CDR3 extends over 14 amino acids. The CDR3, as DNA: TGTGCCAGCAGCTTAAATGGCGGTGGCTACGAGCAGTACTTC. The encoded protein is CASSLNGGGYEQYF.

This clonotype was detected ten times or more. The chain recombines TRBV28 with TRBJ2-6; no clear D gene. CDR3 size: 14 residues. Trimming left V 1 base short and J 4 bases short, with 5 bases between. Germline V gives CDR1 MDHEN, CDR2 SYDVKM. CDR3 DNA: TGTGCCAGCAGTTTATCACAGGGGGCCAACGTCCTGACTTTC. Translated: CASSLSQGANVLTF.

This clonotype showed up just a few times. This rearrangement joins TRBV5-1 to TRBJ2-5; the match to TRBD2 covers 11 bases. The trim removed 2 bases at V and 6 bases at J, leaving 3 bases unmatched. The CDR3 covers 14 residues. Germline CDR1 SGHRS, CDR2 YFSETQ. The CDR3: CASSFSGRAKTQYF. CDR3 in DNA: TGCGCCAGCAGCTTTAGCGGGAGGGCTAAGACCCAGTACTTC.

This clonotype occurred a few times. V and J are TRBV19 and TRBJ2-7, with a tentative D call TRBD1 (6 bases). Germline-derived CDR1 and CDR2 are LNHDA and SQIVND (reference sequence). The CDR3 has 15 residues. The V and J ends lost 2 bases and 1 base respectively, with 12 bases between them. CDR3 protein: CASSISNRDSYEQYF. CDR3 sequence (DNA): TGTGCCAGTAGTATATCTAACAGGGATTCCTACGAGCAGTACTTC.

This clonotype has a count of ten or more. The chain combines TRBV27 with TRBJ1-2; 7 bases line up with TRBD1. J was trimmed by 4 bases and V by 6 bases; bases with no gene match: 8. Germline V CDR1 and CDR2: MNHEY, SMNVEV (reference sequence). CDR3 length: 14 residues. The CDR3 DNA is TGTGCCAGCAGGCCAGGGACAGTCGCCTATGGCTACACCTTC. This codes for CASRPGTVAYGYTF.

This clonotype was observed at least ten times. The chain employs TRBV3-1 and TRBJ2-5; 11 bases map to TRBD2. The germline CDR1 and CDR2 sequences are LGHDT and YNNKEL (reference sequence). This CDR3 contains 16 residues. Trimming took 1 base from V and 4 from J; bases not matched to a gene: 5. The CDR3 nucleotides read TGTGCCAGCAGCCAAGCCACTAGCGGGAGCGGAGAGACCCAGTACTTC. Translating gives CASSQATSGSGETQYF.

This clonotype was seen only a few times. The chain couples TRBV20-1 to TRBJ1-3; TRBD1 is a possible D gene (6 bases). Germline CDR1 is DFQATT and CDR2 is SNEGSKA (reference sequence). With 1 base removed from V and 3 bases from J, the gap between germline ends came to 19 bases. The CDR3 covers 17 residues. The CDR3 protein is CSARGGGGAEVGNTIYF. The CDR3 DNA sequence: TGCAGTGCTAGAGGGGGCGGGGGCGCGGAGGTTGGAAACACCATATATTTT.

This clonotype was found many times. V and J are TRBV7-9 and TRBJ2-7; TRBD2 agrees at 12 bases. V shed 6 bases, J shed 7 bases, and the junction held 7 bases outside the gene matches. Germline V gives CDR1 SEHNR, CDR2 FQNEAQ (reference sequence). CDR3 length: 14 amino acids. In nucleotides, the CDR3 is TGTGCCAGCAGTTTGACTAGCGGGAGTAAAGAGCAGTACTTC. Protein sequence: CASSLTSGSKEQYF.

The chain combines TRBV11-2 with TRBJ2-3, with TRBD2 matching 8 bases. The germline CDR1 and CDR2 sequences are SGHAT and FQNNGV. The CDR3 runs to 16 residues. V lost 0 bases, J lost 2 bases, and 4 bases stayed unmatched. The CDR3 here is CASSLDPGGDTDTQYF. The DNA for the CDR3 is TGTGCCAGCAGCTTAGATCCGGGAGGGGACACAGATACGCAGTATTTT.

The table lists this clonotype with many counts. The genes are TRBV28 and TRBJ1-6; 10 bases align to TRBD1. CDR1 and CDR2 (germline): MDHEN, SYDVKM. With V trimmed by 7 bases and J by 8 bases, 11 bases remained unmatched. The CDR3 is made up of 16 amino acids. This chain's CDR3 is CASTAGGGTGDSPLHF. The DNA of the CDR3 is TGTGCCAGCACCGCCGGGGGAGGGACAGGGGATTCACCCCTCCACTTT.

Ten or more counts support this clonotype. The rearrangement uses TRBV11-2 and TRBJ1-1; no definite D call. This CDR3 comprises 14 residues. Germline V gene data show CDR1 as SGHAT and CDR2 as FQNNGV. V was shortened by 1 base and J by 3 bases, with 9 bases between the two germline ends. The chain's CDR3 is CASSLGAQDTEAFF. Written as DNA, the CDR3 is TGTGCCAGCAGCTTAGGGGCGCAAGACACTGAAGCTTTCTTT.

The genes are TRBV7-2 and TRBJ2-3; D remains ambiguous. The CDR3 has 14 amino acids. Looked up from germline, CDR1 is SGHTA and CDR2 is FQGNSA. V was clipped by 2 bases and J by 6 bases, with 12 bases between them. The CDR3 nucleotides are TGTGCCAGCAGCTTAAGGCTGGCTGGGGATACGCAGTATTTT. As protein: CASSLRLAGDTQYF.